The present T cell receptor beta chain was sequenced within a study of OX40 agonist ivuxolimab in advanced cancers. Across the study: Patients were dosed intravenously with ivuxolimab at 0.01 to 10 mg/kg every 2 weeks.

Whole-study results and caveats: The mean number of expanded clones was higher in CD8+ T cells than in CD4+.

With 2 bases removed from V and 0 bases from J, the gap between germline ends came to 13 bases. The germline CDR1 and CDR2 sequences are MNHNS and SASEGT. The CDR3 runs to 16 residues. The protocol was immunoSEQ multiplex PCR, while the TCRdb copy is restricted to in-frame clones and leaves out a portion. The sample holds approximately 47,000 clones, just under 90% seen once. On this clone itself: What it binds is unknown.

The sequence derives from an adult with an advanced solid tumor such as melanoma, head and neck, liver or kidney cancer. The sequencing here drew on CD4+ or CD8+ T cells sorted from blood, taken in a trial of the OX40 agonist ivuxolimab. This chain connects TRBV6-1 to TRBJ1-1; perhaps TRBD1 as D (5 bases). CDR3 region: CASSEFIGQLNTEAFF. CDR3 in DNA: TGTGCCAGCAGTGAATTTATTGGACAACTGAACACTGAAGCTTTCTTT.